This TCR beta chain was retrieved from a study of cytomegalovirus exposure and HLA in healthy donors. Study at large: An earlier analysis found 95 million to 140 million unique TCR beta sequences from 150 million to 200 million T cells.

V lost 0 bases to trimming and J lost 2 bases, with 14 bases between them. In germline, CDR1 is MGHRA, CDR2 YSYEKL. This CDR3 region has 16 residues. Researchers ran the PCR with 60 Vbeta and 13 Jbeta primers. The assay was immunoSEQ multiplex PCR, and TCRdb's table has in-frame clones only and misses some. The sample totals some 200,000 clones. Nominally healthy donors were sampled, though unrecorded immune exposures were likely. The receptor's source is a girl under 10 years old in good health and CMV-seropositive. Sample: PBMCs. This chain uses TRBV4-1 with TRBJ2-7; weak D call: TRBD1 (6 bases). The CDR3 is CASSQDAGDRTYEQYF. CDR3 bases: TGCGCCAGCAGCCAAGATGCAGGGGACCGTACCTACGAGCAGTACTTC.